Sequencing of this T cell receptor beta chain was carried out in a study of blood T cell repertoires in COVID-19. Study information: T cells, B-cell-depleted T cells, or PBMCs provided the cDNA or gDNA that served as material.

This clone was observed a few times. V lost 4 bases to trimming and J lost 10 bases, with 17 bases between them. The CDR3 consists of 14 residues. Germline-derived CDR1 and CDR2 are MNHNY and SVGAGI (reference sequence). Authors' methods: Reference gene primer amplification gave nucleated cell count estimates. Generated by immunoSEQ multiplex PCR, the TCRdb table keeps only in-frame clones and is missing some. The V and J calls and the clone size are those of that table, but D and trimming were determined from the DNA. The repertoire has around 100,000 clones, around nine tenths of them found once; the top ten carry 4% to 5%.

V usage is TRBV6-6 and J usage is TRBJ2-1; the D is unclear. The TCR originated in a man in his forties or fifties with acute or convalescent COVID-19. The specimen sequenced was peripheral blood. In DNA, the CDR3 is TGTGCCAGCAGTTCCCATACCGGGTCCCACGAGCAGTTCTTC. It encodes CASSSHTGSHEQFF.